This entry describes one TCR beta chain. The target antigen is unknown. This record comes from a study of CD8 T cells in ankylosing spondylitis. Study findings and constraints: Disease-linked clones were found to be CD8+ and relatively rare in peripheral blood. Among TCR beta sequences, a motif of under ten highly homologous variants appeared characteristic of ankylosing spondylitis blood.

The authors made TCR beta libraries by quantitative 5'-RACE with molecular barcodes. A single record per CDR3 protein comes from TCRdb applying MiXCR to the 5' RACE reads. Among around 120,000 distinct CDR3 sequences listed, 24% were seen once. V gave up 6 bases and J gave up 3 bases; unmatched junction bases: 0. The CDR3 covers 12 residues. Sequencing was carried out using synovial fluid, either unsorted or a sorted T cell fraction (not recorded which). The source is a male donor with ankylosing spondylitis. V and J are TRBV12-3 or TRBV12-4 and TRBJ2-7; 9 positions agree with TRBD1. The CDR3 here is CASRTGGYEQYF. Written as DNA, the CDR3 is TGTGCCAGCAGGACAGGGGGCTACGAGCAGTACTTC.